The clone carrying this T cell receptor (beta chain) was seen only a few times. The target antigen is unknown. CDR3 size: 14 residues. The ends lost 6 bases at V and 1 base at J; junction bases unmatched: 3. The data originate from a study of metastatic and nonmetastatic thyroid tumors. Study-level background: From malignant and benign thyroid patients, repertoires in blood and in tumor or nodule tissue were compared. Study-wide points: TCR beta diversity was reportedly significantly higher in malignant thyroid tumors than benign nodules, in blood and tumor.

Patients were all untreated before their thyroid surgery. Original data processing: A classifier for distant metastasis in papillary thyroid cancer was constructed using CDR3 differences observed across clinicopathological groups. TCRdb used MiXCR to call clones anew from the PCR reads. In this record, the V and J calls reflect TCRdb's handling and not the investigators' own analysis. The table includes around 8,700 clones, 20% to 30% detected once. The V call is TRBV12-3 or TRBV12-4, the J call TRBJ2-5; 9 bases are a match to TRBD1. Sequencing input: adjacent normal tissue. This TCR was recovered from a female donor with papillary thyroid cancer or a benign thyroid nodule (not recorded which). Some clones in this sample may be carry-over from other donors' samples. As DNA, the CDR3 is TGTGCCAGCAGCCCACAGGGGGCCCAAGAGACCCAGTACTTC. This encodes CASSPQGAQETQYF.